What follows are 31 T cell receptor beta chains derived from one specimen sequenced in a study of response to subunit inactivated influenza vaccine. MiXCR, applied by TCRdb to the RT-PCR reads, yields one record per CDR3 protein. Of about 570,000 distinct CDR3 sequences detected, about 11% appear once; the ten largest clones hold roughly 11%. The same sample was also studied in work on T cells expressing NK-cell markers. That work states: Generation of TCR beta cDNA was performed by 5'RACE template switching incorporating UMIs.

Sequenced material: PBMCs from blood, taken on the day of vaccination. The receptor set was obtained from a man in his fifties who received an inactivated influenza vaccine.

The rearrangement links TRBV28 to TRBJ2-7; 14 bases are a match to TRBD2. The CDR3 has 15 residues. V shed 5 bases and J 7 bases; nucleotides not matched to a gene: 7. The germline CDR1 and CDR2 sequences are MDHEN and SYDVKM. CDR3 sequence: CASSQGLAGVSEQYF. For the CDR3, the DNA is TGTGCCAGCAGTCAGGGACTAGCGGGAGTATCTGAGCAGTACTTC. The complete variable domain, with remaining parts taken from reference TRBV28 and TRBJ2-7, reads DVKVTQSSRYLVKRTGEKVFLECVQDMDHENMFWYRQDPGLGLRLIYFSYDVKMKEKGDIPEGYSVSREKKERFSLILESASTNQTSMYLCASSQGLAGVSEQYFGPGTRLTVT.

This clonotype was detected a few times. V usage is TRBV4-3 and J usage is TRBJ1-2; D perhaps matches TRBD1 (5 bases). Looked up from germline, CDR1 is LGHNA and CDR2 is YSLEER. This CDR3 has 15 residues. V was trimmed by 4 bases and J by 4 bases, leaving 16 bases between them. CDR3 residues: CASSPVGAVFYGYTF. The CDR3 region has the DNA TGCGCCAGCAGCCCCGTAGGGGCAGTCTTCTATGGCTACACCTTC.

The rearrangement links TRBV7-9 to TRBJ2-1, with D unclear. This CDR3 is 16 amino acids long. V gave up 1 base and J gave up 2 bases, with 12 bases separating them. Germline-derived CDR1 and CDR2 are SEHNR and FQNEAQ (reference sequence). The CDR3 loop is CASSLELTVTYNEQFF. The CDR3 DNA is TGTGCCAGCAGCTTAGAGCTTACAGTTACCTACAATGAGCAGTTCTTC.

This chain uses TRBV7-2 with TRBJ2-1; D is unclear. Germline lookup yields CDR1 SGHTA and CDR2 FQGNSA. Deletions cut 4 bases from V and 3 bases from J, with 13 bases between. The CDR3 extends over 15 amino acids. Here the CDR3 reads CASSYDNNHYNEQFF. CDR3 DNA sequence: TGTGCCAGCAGCTATGACAATAATCACTACAATGAGCAGTTCTTC.

For the CDR3, the DNA is TGTGCCAGCAGAACGTTCGAACAGCAAAAGGGTGGCTACACCTTC. Translating it yields CASRTFEQQKGGYTF. The chain couples TRBV28 to TRBJ1-2; D is uncertain. V was pared by 6 bases and J by 7 bases, with 21 bases between. The CDR3 has 15 residues. Looked up from germline, CDR1 is MDHEN and CDR2 is SYDVKM.

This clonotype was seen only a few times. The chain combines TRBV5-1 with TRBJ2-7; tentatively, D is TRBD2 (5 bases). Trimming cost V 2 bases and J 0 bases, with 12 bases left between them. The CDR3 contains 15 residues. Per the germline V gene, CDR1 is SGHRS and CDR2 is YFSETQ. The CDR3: CASSLVGEISYEQYF. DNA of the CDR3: TGCGCCAGCAGCTTAGTCGGGGAGATCTCCTACGAGCAGTACTTC.

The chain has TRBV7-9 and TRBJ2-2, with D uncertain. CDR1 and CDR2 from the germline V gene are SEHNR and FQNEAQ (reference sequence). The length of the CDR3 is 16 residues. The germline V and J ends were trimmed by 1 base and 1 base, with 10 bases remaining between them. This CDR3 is CASSLVSRRNTGELFF. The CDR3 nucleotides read TGTGCCAGCAGCTTAGTTAGCAGACGGAACACCGGGGAGCTGTTTTTT.

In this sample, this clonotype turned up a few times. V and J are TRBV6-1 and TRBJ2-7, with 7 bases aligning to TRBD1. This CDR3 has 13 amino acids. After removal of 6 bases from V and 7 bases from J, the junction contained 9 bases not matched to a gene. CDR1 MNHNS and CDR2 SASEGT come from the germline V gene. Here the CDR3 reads CASSPRTGREQYF. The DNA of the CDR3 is TGTGCCAGCAGCCCCAGGACAGGTCGGGAGCAGTACTTC.

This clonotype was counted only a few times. CDR3: CASTPTMNTEAFF. Written as DNA, the CDR3 is TGTGCCAGTACCCCTACCATGAACACTGAAGCTTTCTTT. The rearrangement uses TRBV19 and TRBJ1-1, with D uncertain. There are 13 residues in the CDR3. Germline V lookup: CDR1 LNHDA, CDR2 SQIVND (reference sequence). Trimming took 7 bases from V and 0 from J, leaving 9 bases between them.

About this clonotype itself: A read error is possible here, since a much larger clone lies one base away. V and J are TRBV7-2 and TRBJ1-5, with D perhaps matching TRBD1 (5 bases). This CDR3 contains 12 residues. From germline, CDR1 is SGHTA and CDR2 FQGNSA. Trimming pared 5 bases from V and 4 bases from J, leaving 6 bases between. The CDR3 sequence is CASSGHNQPQHF. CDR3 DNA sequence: TGTGCCAGCAGCGGACATAATCAGCCCCAGCATTTT.

The CDR3 DNA is TGTGCCAGCAGAACCGGTGAGAGGGCCAACGTCCTGACTTTC. Translation: CASRTGERANVLTF. The V gene is TRBV7-9, the J gene TRBJ2-6; no reliable D call. From germline, CDR1 is SEHNR and CDR2 FQNEAQ (reference sequence). CDR3 length equals 14 residues. Trimming removed 6 bases from V and 5 bases from J, with 11 bases in between.

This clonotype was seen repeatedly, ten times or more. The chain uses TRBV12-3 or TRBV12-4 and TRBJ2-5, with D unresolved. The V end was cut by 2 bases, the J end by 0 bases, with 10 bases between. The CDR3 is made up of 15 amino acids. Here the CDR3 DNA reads TGTGCCAGCAGTTTAAGGGCCGGAGACCAAGAGACCCAGTACTTC. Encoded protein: CASSLRAGDQETQYF.

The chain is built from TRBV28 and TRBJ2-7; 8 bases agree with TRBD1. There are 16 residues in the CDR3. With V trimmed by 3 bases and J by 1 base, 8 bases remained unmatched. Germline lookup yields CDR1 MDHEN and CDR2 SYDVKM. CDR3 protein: CASSFRTGSSSYEQYF. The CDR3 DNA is TGTGCCAGCAGTTTCAGGACAGGGAGCTCTTCCTACGAGCAGTACTTC.

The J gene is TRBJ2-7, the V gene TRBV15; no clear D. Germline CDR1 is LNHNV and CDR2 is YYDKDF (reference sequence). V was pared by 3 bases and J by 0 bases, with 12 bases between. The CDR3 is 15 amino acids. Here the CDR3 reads CATSSTLVGSYEQYF. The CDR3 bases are TGTGCCACCAGCAGCACCCTCGTGGGCTCCTACGAGCAGTACTTC.

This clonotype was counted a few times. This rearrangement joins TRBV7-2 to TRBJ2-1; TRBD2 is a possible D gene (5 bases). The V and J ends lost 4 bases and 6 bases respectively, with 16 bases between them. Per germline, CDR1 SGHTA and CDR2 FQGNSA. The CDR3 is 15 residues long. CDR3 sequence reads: CASSSQVSSTNEQFF. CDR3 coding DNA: TGTGCCAGCAGCTCACAAGTCTCTAGCACCAATGAGCAGTTCTTC. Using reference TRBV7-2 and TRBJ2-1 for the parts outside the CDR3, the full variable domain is GAGVSQSPSNKVTEKGKDVELRCDPISGHTALYWYRQSLGQGLEFLIYFQGNSAPDKSGLPSDRFSAERTGGSVSTLTIQRTQQEDSAVYLCASSSQVSSTNEQFFGPGTRLTVL.

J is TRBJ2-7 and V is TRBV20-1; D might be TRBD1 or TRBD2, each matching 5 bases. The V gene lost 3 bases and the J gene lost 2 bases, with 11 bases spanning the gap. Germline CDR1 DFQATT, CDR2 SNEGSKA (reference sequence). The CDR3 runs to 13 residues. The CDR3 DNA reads TGCAGTGCTAGCCGGGACGTTGCCTACGAGCAGTACTTC. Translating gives CSASRDVAYEQYF.

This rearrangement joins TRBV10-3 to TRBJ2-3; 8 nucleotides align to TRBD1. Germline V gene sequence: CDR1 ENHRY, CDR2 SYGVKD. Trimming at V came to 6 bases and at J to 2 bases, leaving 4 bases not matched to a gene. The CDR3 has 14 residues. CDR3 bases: TGTGCCATCAGAACGGACAGGGCCACAGATACGCAGTATTTT. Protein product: CAIRTDRATDTQYF.

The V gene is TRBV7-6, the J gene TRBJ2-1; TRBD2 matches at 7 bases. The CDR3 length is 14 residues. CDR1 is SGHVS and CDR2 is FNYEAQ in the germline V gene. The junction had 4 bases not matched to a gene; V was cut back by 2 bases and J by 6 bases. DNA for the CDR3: TGTGCCAGCAGCTTAAGTGCTAGCGGCAATGAGCAGTTCTTC. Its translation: CASSLSASGNEQFF.

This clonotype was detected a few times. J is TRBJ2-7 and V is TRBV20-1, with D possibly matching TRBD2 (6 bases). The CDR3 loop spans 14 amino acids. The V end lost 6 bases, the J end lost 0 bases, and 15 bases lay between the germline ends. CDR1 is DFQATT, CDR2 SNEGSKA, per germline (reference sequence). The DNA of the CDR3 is TGCAGTGCGACCCTAGCGCATAGCTCCTACGAGCAGTACTTC. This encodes CSATLAHSSYEQYF.

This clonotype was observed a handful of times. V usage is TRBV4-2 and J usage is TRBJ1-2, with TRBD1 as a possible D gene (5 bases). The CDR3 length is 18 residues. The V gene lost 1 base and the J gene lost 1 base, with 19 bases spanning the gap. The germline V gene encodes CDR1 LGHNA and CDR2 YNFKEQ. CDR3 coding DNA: TGTGCCAGCAGCCAAGGGCATATCGACACGGGGGATAACTATGGCTACACCTTC. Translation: CASSQGHIDTGDNYGYTF.

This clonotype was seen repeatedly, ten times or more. CDR3 amino acids: CASSYSLREDYNEQFF. The CDR3 coding sequence is TGTGCCAGCAGTTACTCTCTCCGGGAGGACTACAATGAGCAGTTCTTC. J is TRBJ2-1 and V is TRBV6-2 or TRBV6-3; TRBD2 matches 7 bases. The CDR3 extends over 16 amino acids. From germline, CDR1 is MNHEY and CDR2 SVGEGT. The V segment lost 0 bases and the J segment 3 bases; nucleotides outside the gene matches: 5.

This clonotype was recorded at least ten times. CDR3 nucleotides: TGTGCCAGCAGCTTAAGGACAGACTATGGCTACACCTTC. It is translated as CASSLRTDYGYTF. The chain carries TRBV7-9 and TRBJ1-2, with a tentative D call TRBD1 (6 bases). Trimming removed 2 bases from V and 3 bases from J, with 7 bases in between. The CDR3 loop spans 13 amino acids. The germline V gene has CDR1 SEHNR and CDR2 FQNEAQ (reference sequence).

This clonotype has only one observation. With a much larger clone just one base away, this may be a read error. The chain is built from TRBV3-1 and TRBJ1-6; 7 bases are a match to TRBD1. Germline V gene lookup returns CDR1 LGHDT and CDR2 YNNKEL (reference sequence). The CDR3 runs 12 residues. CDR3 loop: CASSRQGSSLHF. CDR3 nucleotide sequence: TGTGCCAGCAGCCGACAGGGTTCATCCCTCCACTTT.

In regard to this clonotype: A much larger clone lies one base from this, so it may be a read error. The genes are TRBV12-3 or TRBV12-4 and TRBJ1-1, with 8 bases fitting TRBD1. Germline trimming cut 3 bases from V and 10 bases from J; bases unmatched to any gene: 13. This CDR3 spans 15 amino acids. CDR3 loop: CASSFSHRGEKGAFF. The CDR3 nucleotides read TGTGCCAGCAGTTTTTCGCACAGGGGGGAAAAAGGAGCTTTCTTT.

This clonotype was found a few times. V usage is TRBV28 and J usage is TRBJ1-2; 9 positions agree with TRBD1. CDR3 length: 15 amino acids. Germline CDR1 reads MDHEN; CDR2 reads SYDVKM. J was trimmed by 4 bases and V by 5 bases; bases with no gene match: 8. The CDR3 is CASSKRTGVTYGYTF. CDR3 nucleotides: TGTGCCAGCAGTAAGCGGACAGGGGTTACCTATGGCTACACCTTC.

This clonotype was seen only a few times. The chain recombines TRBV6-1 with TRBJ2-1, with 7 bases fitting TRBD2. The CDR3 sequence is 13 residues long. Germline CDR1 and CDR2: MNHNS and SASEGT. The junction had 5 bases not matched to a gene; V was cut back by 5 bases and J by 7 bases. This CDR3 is CASSRSGENEQFF. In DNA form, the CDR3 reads TGTGCCAGCAGTAGGAGCGGGGAAAATGAGCAGTTCTTC.

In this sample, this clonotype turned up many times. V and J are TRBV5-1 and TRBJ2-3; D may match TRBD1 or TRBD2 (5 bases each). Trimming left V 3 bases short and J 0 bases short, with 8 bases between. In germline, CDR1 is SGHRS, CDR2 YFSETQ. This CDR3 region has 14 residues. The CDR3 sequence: CASSSGRSTDTQYF. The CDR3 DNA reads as TGCGCCAGCAGCTCGGGGCGGAGCACAGATACGCAGTATTTT.

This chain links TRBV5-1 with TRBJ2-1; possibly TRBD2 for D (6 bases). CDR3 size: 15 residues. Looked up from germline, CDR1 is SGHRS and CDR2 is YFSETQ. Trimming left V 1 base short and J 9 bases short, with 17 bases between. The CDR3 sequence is CASSLSGVTWGEQFF. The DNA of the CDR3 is TGCGCCAGCAGCTTGTCGGGAGTGACGTGGGGTGAGCAGTTCTTC.

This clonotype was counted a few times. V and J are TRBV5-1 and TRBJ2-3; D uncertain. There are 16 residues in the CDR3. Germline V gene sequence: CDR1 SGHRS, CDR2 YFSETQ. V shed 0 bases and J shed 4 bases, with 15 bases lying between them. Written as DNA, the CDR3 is TGCGCCAGCAGCTTGGGTGGCACTACCCGATCAGATACGCAGTATTTT. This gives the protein CASSLGGTTRSDTQYF.

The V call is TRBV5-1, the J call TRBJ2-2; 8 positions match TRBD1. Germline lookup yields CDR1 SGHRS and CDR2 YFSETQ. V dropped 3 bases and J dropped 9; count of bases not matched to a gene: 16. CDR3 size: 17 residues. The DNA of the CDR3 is TGCGCCAGCAGCTCCCACCCAGGGGGCGCATTGGCCCGGGAGCTGTTTTTT. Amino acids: CASSSHPGGALARELFF.

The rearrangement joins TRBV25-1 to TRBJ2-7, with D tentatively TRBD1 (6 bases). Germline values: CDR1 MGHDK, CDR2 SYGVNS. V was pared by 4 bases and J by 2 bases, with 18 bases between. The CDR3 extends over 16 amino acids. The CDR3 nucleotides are TGTGCCAGCAGTGGGCCTGGACAGACTCGAGCCTACGAGCAGTACTTC. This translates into CASSGPGQTRAYEQYF.